This T cell receptor beta chain was found in a study of human T cells and chemical hapten exposure. Germline CDR1 and CDR2: SGHVS and FQNEAQ. Losses at the gene ends were 0 bases for V and 0 bases for J; bases not matched to a gene: 8. This CDR3 region has 18 residues. This clonotype has ten or more counts. TCRdb itself ran the 5' RACE reads through MiXCR, one entry per CDR3 protein. Here the sample spans about 140,000 distinct CDR3 sequences, 3.5% to 5% being singletons. Sequencing started from total RNA isolated from unfractionated whole blood. This TCR was sampled from a female donor in good health. The chain has TRBV7-8 and TRBJ1-5; 7 nucleotides match TRBD1. This CDR3 is CASSLAPWQGDSNQPQHF. The CDR3 coding sequence is TGTGCCAGCAGCTTAGCGCCTTGGCAGGGGGATAGCAATCAGCCCCAGCATTTT.